The 26 T cell receptor beta chains below were found in one sample sequenced in a study of response to subunit inactivated influenza vaccine. TCRdb re-called the RT-PCR reads with MiXCR, one entry per CDR3 protein. Counted here are 650,000 to 850,000 distinct CDR3 sequences, approximately 15% occurring once; the ten biggest clones make up roughly 6.4%. The specimen was PBMCs from blood, collected 14 days before vaccination. These receptor sequences come from a man over 45 who received an inactivated influenza vaccine.

Comments on this clonotype: One junction end does not reproduce the germline sequence, and a read error may be involved. The rearrangement uses TRBV7-2 and TRBJ2-1; 16 bases line up with TRBD2. Germline V lookup: CDR1 SGHTA, CDR2 FQGNSA. The CDR3 has 13 residues. The CDR3 DNA reads TGTGCCAGCAGCTCCGCCGGGACTAGCGGGAGGGCCTTC. Translated, it gives CASSSAGTSGRAF.

The rearrangement links TRBV28 to TRBJ2-7; D possibly corresponds to TRBD2 (6 bases). Trimming took 5 bases from V and 2 from J, leaving 19 bases between them. The CDR3 is made up of 16 amino acids. Germline V CDR1 and CDR2: MDHEN, SYDVKM. The CDR3 DNA reads TGTGCCAGCAGTCCCCAACCGGGACTCAAGACCTACGAGCAGTACTTC. Translating it yields CASSPQPGLKTYEQYF.

This clonotype was counted only a few times. V is TRBV2 and J is TRBJ2-3; D tentatively fits TRBD1 or TRBD2 (5 bases each). Germline V gene sequence: CDR1 SNHLY, CDR2 FYNNEI. This CDR3 contains 15 residues. V lost 4 bases to trimming and J lost 2 bases, with 13 bases between them. CDR3 in DNA: TGTGCCAGCAGTGGGGGACCCATATTCACAGATACGCAGTATTTT. Encoded protein: CASSGGPIFTDTQYF.

Only a few counts were recorded for this clonotype. The J gene is TRBJ1-5, the V gene TRBV5-5; a weak D match, TRBD1 (6 bases). Deletions cut 4 bases from V and 4 bases from J, with 15 bases between. This CDR3 is 15 amino acids long. Germline CDR1 is SGHKS and CDR2 is YYEKEE (reference sequence). The DNA for the CDR3 is TGTGCCAGCAGCCGAGATTACAGGGAGAATCAGCCCCAGCATTTT. This codes for CASSRDYRENQPQHF.

This clonotype has a handful of counts. The chain is built from TRBV5-1 and TRBJ2-3; D might be TRBD1 or TRBD2, each matching 5 bases. This CDR3 has 15 amino acids. The V end was cut by 4 bases, the J end by 4 bases, with 16 bases between. Germline values: CDR1 SGHRS, CDR2 YFSETQ. The CDR3 here is CASSPQRGWSDTQYF. For the CDR3, the DNA is TGCGCCAGCAGCCCCCAGAGGGGTTGGTCAGATACGCAGTATTTT.

The genes are TRBV3-1 and TRBJ2-5; D is unresolved. The CDR3 length is 14 residues. The germline V gene has CDR1 LGHDT and CDR2 YNNKEL (reference sequence). Trimming took off 2 bases at V and 2 bases at J, with 9 bases between the two ends. The CDR3 sequence is CASSQMAEQETQYF. In DNA, the CDR3 is TGTGCCAGCAGCCAAATGGCAGAACAAGAGACCCAGTACTTC.

This clonotype was counted ten times or more. The chain has TRBV6-5 and TRBJ2-7; tentative D call: TRBD2 (5 bases). Germline CDR1 is MNHEY and CDR2 is SVGAGI. Trimming removed 1 base at V and 5 bases at J, with 12 bases between. This CDR3 has 14 residues. CDR3 in amino acids: CASSYYAGSDEQYF. The DNA of the CDR3 is TGTGCCAGCAGTTACTATGCAGGTAGCGACGAGCAGTACTTC.

This clonotype was observed a handful of times. The chain has TRBV12-3 or TRBV12-4 and TRBJ2-7; TRBD1 aligns across 8 bases. This CDR3 spans 14 amino acids. With V trimmed by 5 bases and J by 1 base, 4 bases remained unmatched. The CDR3 loop is CASSRTGYSYEQYF. The CDR3 DNA reads TGTGCCAGCAGTCGGACAGGGTATTCCTACGAGCAGTACTTC.

The table lists this clonotype with a few counts. This chain links TRBV4-3 with TRBJ1-3; 10 bases align to TRBD1. The CDR3 spans 16 residues. Germline values: CDR1 LGHNA, CDR2 YSLEER. V lost 2 bases and J lost 2; bases outside the gene matches: 3. CDR3 residues: CASSQRDRGPGNTIYF. The CDR3 DNA reads as TGCGCCAGCAGCCAACGTGACAGGGGGCCTGGAAACACCATATATTTT.

This clonotype was seen more than once but under ten times. The chain links TRBV5-1 to TRBJ2-1; D is perhaps TRBD1 or TRBD2 (5 bases each). V was clipped by 4 bases and J by 11 bases, with 13 bases between them. The CDR3 is made up of 12 amino acids. Per the germline V gene, CDR1 is SGHRS and CDR2 is YFSETQ. The CDR3 sequence: CASSPGPTQQFF. The CDR3 DNA reads as TGCGCCAGCAGCCCGGGACCCACCCAGCAGTTCTTC.

This clonotype was counted a few times. The V call is TRBV3-1, the J call TRBJ1-1; D is possibly TRBD1 (6 bases). The CDR3 length is 15 residues. Deletions cut 1 base from V and 4 bases from J, with 13 bases between. Germline V lookup: CDR1 LGHDT, CDR2 YNNKEL (reference sequence). The CDR3 nucleotides read TGTGCCAGCAGCCAAGCTAGGACAGCGGCCACTGAAGCTTTCTTT. Translation: CASSQARTAATEAFF.

There are a few counts of this clonotype. The chain is built from TRBV5-6 and TRBJ2-1; 7 positions match TRBD1. Trimming took 0 bases from V and 12 from J; bases not matched to a gene: 9. There are 14 residues in the CDR3. Per germline, CDR1 SGHDT and CDR2 YYEEEE. CDR3 protein: CASSLALGGEGQFF. CDR3 DNA sequence: TGTGCCAGCAGCTTGGCCTTAGGGGGCGAGGGGCAGTTCTTC.

This clonotype has at least ten counts. The gene calls are TRBV6-2 or TRBV6-3 and TRBJ2-1; 7 bases map to TRBD2. The CDR3 has 16 residues. Germline CDR1 and CDR2: MNHEY and SVGEGT. J lost 6 bases, V lost 6 bases, and 14 bases had no gene match. Here the CDR3 reads CASSYIVGGPSNEQFF. CDR3 DNA sequence: TGTGCCAGCAGCTACATCGTGGGAGGGCCAAGCAATGAGCAGTTCTTC.

V is TRBV7-2 and J is TRBJ2-3; 13 nucleotides match TRBD2. Germline loops: CDR1 SGHTA, CDR2 FQGNSA. This CDR3 spans 16 amino acids. After removal of 7 bases from V and 4 bases from J, the junction contained 8 bases not matched to a gene. The CDR3 loop reads CASTPGLAGRADTQYF. Here the CDR3 DNA reads TGTGCCAGCACCCCGGGACTAGCGGGAAGGGCAGATACGCAGTATTTT.

The rearrangement links TRBV24-1 to TRBJ2-2, with 9 bases fitting TRBD1. The V segment lost 6 bases and the J segment 5 bases; nucleotides outside the gene matches: 6. The CDR3 contains 15 residues. CDR1 and CDR2 from the germline V gene are KGHDR and SFDVKD. CDR3 DNA sequence: TGTGCCACCAGTTCCCCCGGGACAGGGACCGGGGAGCTGTTTTTT. Amino acid sequence: CATSSPGTGTGELFF.

This clonotype has more than one count but fewer than ten. This chain connects TRBV9 to TRBJ2-7; D is perhaps TRBD2 (6 bases). The CDR3 is made up of 14 amino acids. The germline V and J ends were trimmed by 3 bases and 2 bases, with 12 bases remaining between them. Germline V gives CDR1 SGDLS, CDR2 YYNGEE. Here the CDR3 reads CASSGSGTPYEQYF. DNA of the CDR3: TGTGCCAGCAGCGGATCCGGGACTCCCTACGAGCAGTACTTC.

There are a few counts of this clonotype. V is TRBV12-3 or TRBV12-4 and J is TRBJ2-5; perhaps TRBD2 as D (6 bases). V shed 0 bases and J shed 9 bases, with 20 bases lying between them. CDR3 length: 16 amino acids. CDR3 nucleotide sequence: TGTGCCAGCAGTTTAGCCCAGGCCCTGACTCCGGGGGCCCAGTACTTC. Its translation is CASSLAQALTPGAQYF.

V and J are TRBV30 and TRBJ1-1; D gene ambiguous. Between the trimmed V and J ends, which lost 3 bases and 2 bases, there was a span of 4 bases. Per germline, CDR1 GTSNPN and CDR2 SVGIG (reference sequence). This CDR3 is 11 amino acids long. The chain's CDR3 is CAWRPNTEAFF. In DNA, the CDR3 is TGTGCCTGGAGGCCAAACACTGAAGCTTTCTTT.

This clonotype has ten or more counts. The J gene is TRBJ1-4, the V gene TRBV12-3 or TRBV12-4, with TRBD1 matching 9 bases. V dropped 5 bases and J dropped 7; count of bases not matched to a gene: 8. This CDR3 is 15 amino acids long. This chain's CDR3 is CASSLAGTGSEKLFF. The CDR3 coding sequence is TGTGCCAGCAGTCTCGCCGGGACAGGGAGTGAAAAACTGTTTTTT.

This clonotype was observed a handful of times. The chain carries TRBV6-2 or TRBV6-3 and TRBJ1-6; a weak D match, TRBD1 (5 bases). Germline CDR1 reads MNHEY; CDR2 reads SVGEGT. The CDR3 runs 15 residues. The V end lost 6 bases, the J end lost 5 bases, and 14 bases lay between the germline ends. CDR3: CASSRRRGDNSPLHF. CDR3 sequence (DNA): TGTGCCAGCAGCCGACGTCGGGGGGATAATTCACCCCTCCACTTT.

This clonotype was seen a handful of times. The J gene is TRBJ2-1, the V gene TRBV20-1, with a possible D match to TRBD2 (6 bases). The length of the CDR3 is 15 residues. Germline values: CDR1 DFQATT, CDR2 SNEGSKA (reference sequence). The V end was cut by 1 base, the J end by 3 bases, with 13 bases between. CDR3 amino acids: CSARVPGVYYNEQFF. In DNA, the CDR3 is TGCAGTGCTAGAGTACCGGGAGTCTACTACAATGAGCAGTTCTTC.

There are a few counts of this clonotype. This chain uses TRBV29-1 with TRBJ2-1; 10 bases align to TRBD2. In germline, CDR1 is SQVTM, CDR2 ANQGSEA. This CDR3 spans 13 amino acids. J was trimmed by 8 bases and V by 4 bases; bases with no gene match: 5. The CDR3 DNA is TGCAGCGTTGGTCAGCGGGGGGGCTATGAGCAGTTCTTC. Translating it yields CSVGQRGGYEQFF.

The rearrangement links TRBV24-1 to TRBJ2-1; 7 bases agree with TRBD2. This CDR3 region has 15 residues. The germline CDR1 and CDR2 sequences are KGHDR and SFDVKD. Trimming removed 7 bases from V and 2 bases from J; junction bases left unmatched: 7. CDR3 DNA: TGTGCCACCAGGAGCTCGGGAGGAACCTACAATGAGCAGTTCTTC. Its protein is CATRSSGGTYNEQFF.

This clonotype was observed a few times. The chain carries TRBV20-1 and TRBJ1-5; the match to TRBD1 covers 10 bases. Trimming removed 0 bases from V and 4 bases from J; junction bases left unmatched: 3. The CDR3 is 15 amino acids. Per the germline V gene, CDR1 is DFQATT and CDR2 is SNEGSKA (reference sequence). The CDR3 sequence: CSARDDRGRNQPQHF. The DNA for the CDR3 is TGCAGTGCTAGAGACGACAGGGGGCGAAATCAGCCCCAGCATTTT.

The chain combines TRBV28 with TRBJ2-1; D call uncertain. The CDR3 runs to 13 residues. With 1 base removed from V and 4 bases from J, the gap between germline ends came to 5 bases. CDR1 and CDR2 (germline): MDHEN, SYDVKM. The CDR3 reads CASSLFGYNEQFF. The CDR3 DNA is TGTGCCAGCAGTTTATTCGGGTACAATGAGCAGTTCTTC. Together with reference TRBV28 and TRBJ2-1, the CDR3 gives the full variable domain: DVKVTQSSRYLVKRTGEKVFLECVQDMDHENMFWYRQDPGLGLRLIYFSYDVKMKEKGDIPEGYSVSREKKERFSLILESASTNQTSMYLCASSLFGYNEQFFGPGTRLTVL.

This clonotype was recorded a few times. The chain carries TRBV14 and TRBJ2-1; TRBD2 aligns across 8 bases. Trimming at V came to 4 bases and at J to 5 bases, leaving 10 bases not matched to a gene. The CDR3 has 16 amino acids. Germline V gene sequence: CDR1 SGHDN, CDR2 FVKESK. CDR3 sequence (DNA): TGTGCCAGCAGCCTCCTCGGAAGCGGGGGTCACAATGAGCAGTTCTTC. Protein: CASSLLGSGGHNEQFF.